The rows below give T cell receptor beta chains drawn from one sample of a study of blood T cell repertoires in COVID-19. The assay was immunoSEQ multiplex PCR, and TCRdb's table has in-frame clones only and misses some. This sample carries roughly 400,000 clones, about 88% of them seen once, and the ten largest clones take 1.4%. Sequenced material: PBMCs or T cells enriched from blood (not recorded which). All receptors come from a woman under 30 who had been exposed to COVID-19. The conserved cysteine and the conserved F or W are not part of the CDR3 here. D genes are given only for firm matches.

v_gene: TRBV3-1/TRBV3-2
j_gene: TRBJ2-2
d_gene: NA
CDR3aa: ASSQDETGELF

v_gene: TRBV5-1
j_gene: TRBJ1-1
d_gene: NA
CDR3aa: ASSLAAGGYSGEAF

v_gene: TRBV28
j_gene: TRBJ1-2
d_gene: NA
CDR3aa: ASSLAVRGYT

v_gene: TRBV6-2/TRBV6-3
j_gene: TRBJ2-3
d_gene: NA
CDR3aa: ASSFGSRGSTDTQY

v_gene: TRBV9
j_gene: TRBJ2-1
d_gene: NA
CDR3aa: ASSESVSSYNEQF

v_gene: TRBV6-5
j_gene: TRBJ2-2
d_gene: NA
CDR3aa: ASSQRTLGTGELF

v_gene: TRBV30
j_gene: TRBJ1-1
d_gene: NA
CDR3aa: AWSGQSNTEAF

v_gene: TRBV7-9
j_gene: TRBJ1-1
d_gene: TRBD1
CDR3aa: ASSMGQGVDTEAF

v_gene: TRBV28
j_gene: TRBJ1-2
d_gene: NA
CDR3aa: ASSLGGGANYGYT

v_gene: TRBV30
j_gene: TRBJ2-7
d_gene: NA
CDR3aa: AWSHSLGEQY

v_gene: TRBV7-9
j_gene: TRBJ2-7
d_gene: TRBD2
CDR3aa: ASSLVSSGGYEQY

v_gene: TRBV28
j_gene: TRBJ1-6
d_gene: NA
CDR3aa: ASSFPGVSPLH

v_gene: TRBV30
j_gene: TRBJ1-5
d_gene: NA
CDR3aa: AWSIGTLSQPQH

v_gene: TRBV4-1
j_gene: TRBJ2-7
d_gene: NA
CDR3aa: ASSHKQGSSYEQY

v_gene: TRBV4-3
j_gene: TRBJ1-6
d_gene: TRBD1
CDR3aa: ASSTDRVGNSPLH

v_gene: TRBV28
j_gene: TRBJ1-1
d_gene: TRBD1
CDR3aa: ASNPGDRVNTEAF

v_gene: TRBV2
j_gene: TRBJ2-5
d_gene: TRBD2
CDR3aa: ASSFRGGHQETQY

v_gene: TRBV28
j_gene: TRBJ2-3
d_gene: NA
CDR3aa: ASSITGYTQY

v_gene: TRBV7-9
j_gene: TRBJ2-5
d_gene: NA
CDR3aa: ASSLGLGQETQY

v_gene: TRBV7-9
j_gene: TRBJ1-4
d_gene: NA
CDR3aa: ASREQLNEKLF

v_gene: TRBV3-1/TRBV3-2
j_gene: TRBJ1-1
d_gene: NA
CDR3aa: ASNQLGGRNTEAF

v_gene: TRBV9
j_gene: TRBJ2-1
d_gene: TRBD2
CDR3aa: ASSVATRGGSGSDEQF

v_gene: TRBV20-1
j_gene: TRBJ2-7
d_gene: TRBD1
CDR3aa: SATGGFEQY